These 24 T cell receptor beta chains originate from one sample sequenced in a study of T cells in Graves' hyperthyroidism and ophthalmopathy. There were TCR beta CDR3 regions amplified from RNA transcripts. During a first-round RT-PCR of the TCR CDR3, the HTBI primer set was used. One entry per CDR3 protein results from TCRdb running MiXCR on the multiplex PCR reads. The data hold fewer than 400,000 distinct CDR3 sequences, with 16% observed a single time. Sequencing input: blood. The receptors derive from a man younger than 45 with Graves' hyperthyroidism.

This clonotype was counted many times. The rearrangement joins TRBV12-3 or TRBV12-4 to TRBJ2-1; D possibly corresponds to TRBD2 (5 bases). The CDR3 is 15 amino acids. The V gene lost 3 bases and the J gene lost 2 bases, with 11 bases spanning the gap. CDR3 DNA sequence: TGTGCCAGCAGTTTTGGGTCTAGCCCCTACAATGAGCAGTTCTTC. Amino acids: CASSFGSSPYNEQFF.

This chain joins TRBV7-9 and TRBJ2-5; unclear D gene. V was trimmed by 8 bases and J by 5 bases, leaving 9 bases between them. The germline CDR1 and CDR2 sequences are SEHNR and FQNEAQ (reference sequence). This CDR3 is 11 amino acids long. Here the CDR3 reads CASDLGETQYF. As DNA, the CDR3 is TGTGCCAGCGACCTCGGGGAGACCCAGTACTTC. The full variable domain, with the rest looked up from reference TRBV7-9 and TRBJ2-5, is DTGVSQNPRHKITKRGQNVTFRCDPISEHNRLYWYRQTLGQGPEFLTYFQNEAQLEKSRLLSDRFSAERPKGSFSTLEIQRTEQGDSAMYLCASDLGETQYFGPGTRLLVL.

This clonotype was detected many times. The CDR3 loop reads CASSSRDSTEQFF. In DNA, the CDR3 is TGTGCCAGCAGCTCTCGGGACTCGACCGAGCAGTTCTTC. The rearrangement links TRBV7-3 to TRBJ2-1; TRBD2 might be the D (6 bases). Germline values: CDR1 SGHTA, CDR2 FQGTGA. The V and J ends lost 4 bases and 10 bases respectively, with 14 bases between them. The CDR3 has 13 residues.

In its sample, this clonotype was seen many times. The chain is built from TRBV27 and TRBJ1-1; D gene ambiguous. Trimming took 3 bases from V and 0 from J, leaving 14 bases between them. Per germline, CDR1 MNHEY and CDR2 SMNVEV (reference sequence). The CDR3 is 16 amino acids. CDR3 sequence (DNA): TGTGCCAGCAGTTTGGCTCTGACCGACTTGAACACTGAAGCTTTCTTT. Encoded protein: CASSLALTDLNTEAFF.

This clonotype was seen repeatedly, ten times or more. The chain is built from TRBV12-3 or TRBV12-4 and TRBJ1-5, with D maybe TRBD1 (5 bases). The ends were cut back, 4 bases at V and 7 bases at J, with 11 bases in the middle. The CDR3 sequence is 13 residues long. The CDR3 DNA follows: TGTGCCAGCAGTTCCCAGGGTGCCCAGCCCCAGCATTTT. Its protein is CASSSQGAQPQHF.

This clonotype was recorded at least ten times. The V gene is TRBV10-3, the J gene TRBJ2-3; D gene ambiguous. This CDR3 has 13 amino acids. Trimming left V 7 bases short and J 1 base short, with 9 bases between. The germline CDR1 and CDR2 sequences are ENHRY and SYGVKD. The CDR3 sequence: CAIKSTRTDTQYF. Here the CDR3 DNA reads TGTGCCATCAAAAGCACCCGCACAGATACGCAGTATTTT.

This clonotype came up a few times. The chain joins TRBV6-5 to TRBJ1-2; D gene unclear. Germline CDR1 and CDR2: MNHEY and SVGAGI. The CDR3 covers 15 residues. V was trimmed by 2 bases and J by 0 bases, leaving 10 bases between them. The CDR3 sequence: CASSYPGYTNYGYTF. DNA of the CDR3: TGTGCCAGCAGTTACCCGGGATACACTAACTATGGCTACACCTTC.

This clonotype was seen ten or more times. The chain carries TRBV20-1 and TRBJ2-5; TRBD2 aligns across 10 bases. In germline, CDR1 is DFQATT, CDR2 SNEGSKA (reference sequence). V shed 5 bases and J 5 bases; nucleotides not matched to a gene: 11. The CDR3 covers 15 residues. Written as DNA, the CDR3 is TGCAGTGCTGTCGCAGCTAGCGGGAGAGGGGAGACCCAGTACTTC. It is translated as CSAVAASGRGETQYF.

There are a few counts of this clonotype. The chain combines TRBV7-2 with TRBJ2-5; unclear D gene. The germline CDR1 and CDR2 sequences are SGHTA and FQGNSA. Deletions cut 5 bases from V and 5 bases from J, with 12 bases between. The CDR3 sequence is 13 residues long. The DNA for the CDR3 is TGTGCCAGCAGCCTACCCGCTTCGGAGACCCAGTACTTC. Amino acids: CASSLPASETQYF.

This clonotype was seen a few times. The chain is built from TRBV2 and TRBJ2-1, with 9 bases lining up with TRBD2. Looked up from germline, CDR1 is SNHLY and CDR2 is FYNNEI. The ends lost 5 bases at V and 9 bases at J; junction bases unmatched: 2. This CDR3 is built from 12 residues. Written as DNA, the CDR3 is TGTGCCAGCAGTAGGACTAGCGCTGAGCAGTTCTTC. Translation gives CASSRTSAEQFF.

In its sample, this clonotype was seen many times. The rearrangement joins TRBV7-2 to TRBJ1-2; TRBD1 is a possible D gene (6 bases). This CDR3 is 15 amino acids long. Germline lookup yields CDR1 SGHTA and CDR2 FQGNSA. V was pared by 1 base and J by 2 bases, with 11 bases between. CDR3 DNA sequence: TGTGCCAGCAGCTTAGGGGGGGGCGGAAACTATGGCTACACCTTC. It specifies CASSLGGGGNYGYTF.

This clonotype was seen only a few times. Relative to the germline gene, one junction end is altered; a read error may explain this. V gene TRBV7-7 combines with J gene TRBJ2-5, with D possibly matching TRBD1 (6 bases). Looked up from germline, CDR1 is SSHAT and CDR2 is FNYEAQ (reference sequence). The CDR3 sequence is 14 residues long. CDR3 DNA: TGTGCTAGCAGTCTCAGGCCCAGGGGAGAGACCCAGTACTTC. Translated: CASSLRPRGETQYF.

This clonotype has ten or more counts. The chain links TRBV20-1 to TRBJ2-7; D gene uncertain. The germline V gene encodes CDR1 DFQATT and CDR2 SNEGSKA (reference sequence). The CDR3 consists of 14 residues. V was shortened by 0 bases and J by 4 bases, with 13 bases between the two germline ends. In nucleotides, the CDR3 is TGCAGTGCTAGAGATATGACGAGGATTTACGAGCAGTACTTC. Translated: CSARDMTRIYEQYF.

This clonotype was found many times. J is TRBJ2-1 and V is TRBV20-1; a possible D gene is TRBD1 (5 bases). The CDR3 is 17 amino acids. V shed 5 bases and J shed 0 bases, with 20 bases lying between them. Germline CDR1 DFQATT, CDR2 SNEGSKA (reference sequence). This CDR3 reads CSAAPYGAVSSYNEQFF. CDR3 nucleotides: TGCAGTGCTGCCCCATATGGGGCGGTGAGCTCCTACAATGAGCAGTTCTTC.

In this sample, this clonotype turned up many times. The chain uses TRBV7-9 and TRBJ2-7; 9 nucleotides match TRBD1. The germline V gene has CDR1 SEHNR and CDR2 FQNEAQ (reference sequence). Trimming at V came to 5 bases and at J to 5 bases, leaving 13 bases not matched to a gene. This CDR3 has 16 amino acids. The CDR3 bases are TGTGCCAGCAGCCATCTTCCGGGACAGGGAAAGCACGAGCAGTACTTC. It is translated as CASSHLPGQGKHEQYF.

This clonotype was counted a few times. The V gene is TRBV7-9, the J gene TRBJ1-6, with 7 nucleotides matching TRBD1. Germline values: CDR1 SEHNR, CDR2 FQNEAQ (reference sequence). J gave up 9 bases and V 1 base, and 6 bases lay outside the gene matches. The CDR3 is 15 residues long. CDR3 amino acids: CASSLGATGSSPLHF. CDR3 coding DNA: TGTGCCAGCAGCTTAGGAGCGACAGGGAGTTCACCCCTCCACTTT.

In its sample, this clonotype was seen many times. The CDR3 sequence: CASSSVGDAEETQYF. The CDR3 DNA follows: TGTGCCAGCAGCTCGGTAGGGGACGCCGAAGAGACCCAGTACTTC. V gene TRBV28 combines with J gene TRBJ2-5; D may match TRBD1 or TRBD2 (5 bases each). V was trimmed by 6 bases and J by 3 bases, leaving 17 bases between them. CDR3 length equals 15 residues. Germline loops: CDR1 MDHEN, CDR2 SYDVKM.

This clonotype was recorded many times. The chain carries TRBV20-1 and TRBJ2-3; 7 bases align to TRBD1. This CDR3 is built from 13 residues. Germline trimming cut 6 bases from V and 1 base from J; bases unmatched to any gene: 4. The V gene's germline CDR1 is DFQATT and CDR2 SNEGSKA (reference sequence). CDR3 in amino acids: CSARGQGTDTQYF. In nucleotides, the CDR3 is TGCAGTGCCCGTGGACAGGGCACAGATACGCAGTATTTT.

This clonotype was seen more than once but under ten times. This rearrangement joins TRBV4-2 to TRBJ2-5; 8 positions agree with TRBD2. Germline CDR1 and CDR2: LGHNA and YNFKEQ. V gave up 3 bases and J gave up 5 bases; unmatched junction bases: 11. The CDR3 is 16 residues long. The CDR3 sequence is CASSQYTSGPGETQYF. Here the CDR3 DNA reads TGTGCCAGCAGCCAGTATACTAGCGGCCCAGGGGAGACCCAGTACTTC.

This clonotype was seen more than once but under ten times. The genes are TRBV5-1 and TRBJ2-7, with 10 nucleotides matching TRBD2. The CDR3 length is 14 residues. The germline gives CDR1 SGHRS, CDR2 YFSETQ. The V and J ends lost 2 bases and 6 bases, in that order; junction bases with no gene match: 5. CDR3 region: CASSLLAGQGEQYF. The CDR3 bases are TGCGCCAGCAGCTTACTAGCGGGGCAGGGCGAGCAGTACTTC.

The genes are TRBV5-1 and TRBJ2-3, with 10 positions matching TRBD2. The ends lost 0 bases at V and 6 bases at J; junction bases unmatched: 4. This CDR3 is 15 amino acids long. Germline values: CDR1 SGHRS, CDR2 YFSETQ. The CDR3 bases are TGCGCCAGCAGCTTGGAAGCTAGCGGGAGCGATACGCAGTATTTT. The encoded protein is CASSLEASGSDTQYF.

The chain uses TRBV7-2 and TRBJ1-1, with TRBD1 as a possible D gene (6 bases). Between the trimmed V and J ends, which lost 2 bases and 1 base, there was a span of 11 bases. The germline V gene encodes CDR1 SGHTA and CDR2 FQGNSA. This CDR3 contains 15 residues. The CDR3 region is CASSLTGLGNTEAFF. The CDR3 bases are TGTGCCAGCAGCTTAACAGGGCTGGGGAACACTGAAGCTTTCTTT. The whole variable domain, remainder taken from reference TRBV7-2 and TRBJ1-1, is GAGVSQSPSNKVTEKGKDVELRCDPISGHTALYWYRQSLGQGLEFLIYFQGNSAPDKSGLPSDRFSAERTGGSVSTLTIQRTQQEDSAVYLCASSLTGLGNTEAFFGQGTRLTVV.

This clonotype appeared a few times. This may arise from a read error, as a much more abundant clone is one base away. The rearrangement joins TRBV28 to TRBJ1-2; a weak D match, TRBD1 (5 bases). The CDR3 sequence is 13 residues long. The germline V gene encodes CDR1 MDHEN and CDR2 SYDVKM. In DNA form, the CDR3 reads TGTGCCAGCAGTTATGCGGGGCTCTTTGGCTGCACCTTC. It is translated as CASSYAGLFGCTF.

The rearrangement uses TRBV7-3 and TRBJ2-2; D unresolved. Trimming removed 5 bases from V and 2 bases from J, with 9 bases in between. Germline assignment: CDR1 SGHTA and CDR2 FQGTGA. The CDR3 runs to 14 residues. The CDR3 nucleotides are TGTGCCAGCAGCACCAGCTCTAACACCGGGGAGCTGTTTTTT. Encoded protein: CASSTSSNTGELFF.